This is a list of T cell receptor beta chains from one sample in a study of identical twins. TCRdb reprocessed the 5' RACE reads with MiXCR, giving one entry per CDR3 protein. The table shows fewer than 900,000 distinct CDR3 sequences, with 21% occurring only once. This same sample was also part of a study on T cells expressing NK-cell markers.

The sample taken for sequencing was PBMCs. The receptor source for this set is a woman between 18 and 29 years old in good health. Each CDR3 is given with its conserved first and last residue. The D gene is left open where the match is weak. Clone sizes are given selectively: once, few, many, or a class where the clone is expanded.

abundance | j_gene | v_gene | d_gene | CDR3aa | CDR3nt
many | TRBJ2-1 | TRBV10-3 | NA | CAISEDGELWTEQFF | TGTGCCATCAGTGAGGACGGTGAACTCTGGACTGAGCAGTTCTTC
NA | TRBJ2-5 | TRBV7-9 | TRBD2 | CASSLGTSGGNQETQYF | TGTGCCAGCAGCCTTGGGACTAGCGGGGGGAACCAAGAGACCCAGTACTTC
few | TRBJ2-6 | TRBV29-1 | TRBD1 | CSTSTGTGPWASGANVLTF | TGCAGCACCTCCACGGGGACAGGGCCTTGGGCCTCTGGGGCCAACGTCCTGACTTTC
NA | TRBJ2-2 | TRBV5-1 | TRBD2 | CASNFLPGLAGVQTGELFF | TGCGCCAGCAACTTCCTACCCGGTTTAGCGGGAGTCCAGACCGGGGAGCTGTTTTTT
NA | TRBJ1-1 | TRBV4-3 | NA | CASSVQGEGEAFF | TGCGCCAGCAGCGTACAGGGTGAGGGTGAAGCTTTCTTT
NA | TRBJ2-3 | TRBV3-1 | TRBD2 | CASSQENLAGGHSTDTQYF | TGTGCCAGCAGCCAAGAGAATCTAGCGGGGGGGCACAGCACAGATACGCAGTATTTT
few | TRBJ1-2 | TRBV20-1 | NA | CSANNRNRGGYTF | TGCAGTGCTAACAACAGGAATAGGGGGGGCTACACCTTC
NA | TRBJ2-3 | TRBV5-5 | NA | CASSMGTPSTDTQYF | TGTGCCAGCAGCATGGGGACACCTAGCACAGATACGCAGTATTTT
many | TRBJ2-1 | TRBV20-1 | TRBD2 | CSARIPSGEKPNEQFF | TGCAGTGCTAGAATCCCTAGCGGGGAGAAACCCAATGAGCAGTTCTTC
few | TRBJ1-2 | TRBV4-2 | NA | CASSKQRWGRTF | TGTGCCAGCAGCAAACAGCGATGGGGACGCACCTTC
NA | TRBJ2-5 | TRBV5-1 | TRBD2 | CASSFRLAGRQETQYF | TGCGCCAGCAGCTTTCGACTAGCGGGACGCCAAGAGACCCAGTACTTC
many | TRBJ1-1 | TRBV5-1 | NA | CASSLGEMNTEAFF | TGCGCCAGCAGCTTAGGGGAAATGAACACTGAAGCTTTCTTT
few | TRBJ2-1 | TRBV29-1 | NA | CSVGSGFSYNEQFF | TGCAGCGTTGGGAGCGGGTTCTCCTACAATGAGCAGTTCTTC
NA | TRBJ2-7 | TRBV20-1 | NA | CSARDLTFSYEQYF | TGCAGTGCTAGAGATCTAACTTTCTCCTACGAGCAGTACTTC
many | TRBJ1-1 | TRBV25-1 | NA | CASSEFGTEAFF | TGTGCCAGCAGTGAATTTGGCACTGAAGCTTTCTTT
few | TRBJ2-1 | TRBV20-1 | TRBD1 | CSARGGGSHAYNEQFF | TGCAGTGCTAGAGGAGGGGGCAGTCACGCCTACAATGAGCAGTTCTTC
many | TRBJ2-1 | TRBV12-5 | TRBD2 | CASGSGLAVYNEQFF | TGTGCTAGTGGTTCCGGACTAGCGGTCTACAATGAGCAGTTCTTC
NA | TRBJ1-1 | TRBV6-2/TRBV6-3 | TRBD1 | CASTKTGGTEAFF | TGTGCCAGCACCAAGACAGGGGGCACTGAAGCTTTCTTT
NA | TRBJ2-7 | TRBV14 | NA | CASSLRLQFEQYF | TGTGCCAGCAGCCTGAGGCTACAGTTCGAGCAGTACTTC
many | TRBJ2-5 | TRBV29-1 | NA | CSVGYGGQETQYF | TGCAGCGTTGGATACGGGGGACAAGAGACCCAGTACTTC